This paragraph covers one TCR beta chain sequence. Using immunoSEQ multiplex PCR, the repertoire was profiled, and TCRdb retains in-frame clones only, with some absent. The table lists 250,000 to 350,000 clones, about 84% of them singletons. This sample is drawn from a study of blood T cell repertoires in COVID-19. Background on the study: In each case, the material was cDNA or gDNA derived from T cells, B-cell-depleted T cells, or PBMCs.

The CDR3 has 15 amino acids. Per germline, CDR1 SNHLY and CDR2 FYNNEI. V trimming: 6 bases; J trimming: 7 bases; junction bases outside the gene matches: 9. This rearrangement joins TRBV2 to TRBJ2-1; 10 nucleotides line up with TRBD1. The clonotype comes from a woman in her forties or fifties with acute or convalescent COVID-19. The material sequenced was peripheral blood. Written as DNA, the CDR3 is TGTGCCAGCAGGAAGGGACAGGGGTTGTATAATGAGCAGTTCTTC. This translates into CASRKGQGLYNEQFF. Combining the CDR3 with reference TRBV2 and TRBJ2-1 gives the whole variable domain EPEVTQTPSHQVTQMGQEVILRCVPISNHLYFYWYRQILGQKVEFLVSFYNNEISEKSEIFDDQFSVERPDGSNFTLKIRSTKLEDSAMYFCASRKGQGLYNEQFFGPGTRLTVL.